This entry features one T cell receptor beta chain sequence. Antigen unknown. The sample comes from a study of CD4 T cells in relation to SARS-CoV-2 and coronaviruses. Study-level information: TCR beta CDR3s were sequenced after roughly eleven-day antigen culture of PBMCs.

Regarding the study as a whole: The assay detects memory recall responses, not culture-primed primary responses.

TCRdb keeps only in-frame clones here, not all; method: immunoSEQ multiplex PCR. The table includes some 44,000 clones, approximately 80% detected once. Trimming left V 1 base short and J 3 bases short, with 22 bases between. Looked up from germline, CDR1 is SGHDT and CDR2 is YYEEEE. The CDR3 consists of 19 residues. This receptor was taken from an adult with COVID-19. V and J are TRBV5-6 and TRBJ1-4; TRBD1 might be the D (5 bases). The sequencing sample was made of naive CD4+ T cells from PBMCs, cultured in vitro. The subset: naive CD4+ T cells isolated by negative enrichment. CDR3 sequence reads: CASSLIGRVGDVANEKLFF. The CDR3 nucleotides read TGTGCCAGCAGCTTGATCGGTCGGGTCGGGGACGTCGCTAATGAAAAACTGTTTTTT.